A single sample gave rise to the 21 T cell receptor beta chains below, sequenced in a study of brain T cells in children with intractable seizures. Clones were read by immunoSEQ multiplex PCR, and TCRdb kept only the in-frame ones, dropping some. The table lists hundreds of thousands of clones, 93% of them singletons. Time point in this sample: blood from clinic visit 5 months post-surgery; TSC patient then seizure free. Sequenced here: peripheral blood, sampled roughly 5 months after surgery. Receptors originate from a boy in the first two years of life with tuberous sclerosis and intractable seizures.

A single count supports this clone. V and J are TRBV5-4 and TRBJ1-2, with a possible D match to TRBD1 (6 bases). Germline lookup yields CDR1 SGHNT and CDR2 YYREEE (reference sequence). The CDR3 length is 15 residues. Between the trimmed V and J ends, which lost 0 bases and 7 bases, there was a span of 16 bases. The CDR3 here is CASSLVGGGLAGYTF. The DNA for the CDR3 is TGTGCCAGCAGCTTGGTAGGCGGGGGCCTGGCTGGCTACACCTTC.

In nucleotides, the CDR3 is TGCAGCGTTCGGCTCCAGCCTGAGACCCAGTACTTC. It specifies CSVRLQPETQYF. The rearrangement links TRBV29-1 to TRBJ2-5; D is undetermined. This CDR3 is built from 12 residues. V shed 5 bases and J shed 5 bases, with 12 bases lying between them. CDR1 is SQVTM and CDR2 is ANQGSEA in the germline V gene.

The chain employs TRBV18 and TRBJ1-5; D is uncertain. The CDR3 loop spans 16 amino acids. V gave up 1 base and J gave up 3 bases, with 13 bases separating them. Germline V gene sequence: CDR1 KGHSH, CDR2 LQKENI. CDR3 sequence (DNA): TGTGCCAGCTCACCACGTCGCGAGGCGGACAATCAGCCCCAGCATTTT. It encodes CASSPRREADNQPQHF. Full variable domain (missing parts from reference TRBV18 and TRBJ1-5): NAGVMQNPRHLVRRRGQEARLRCSPMKGHSHVYWYRQLPEEGLKFMVYLQKENIIDESGMPKERFSAEFPKEGPSILRIQQVVRGDSAAYFCASSPRREADNQPQHFGDGTRLSIL.

The chain links TRBV10-3 to TRBJ2-1; 8 bases line up with TRBD2. The CDR3 totals 13 residues. Germline lookup yields CDR1 ENHRY and CDR2 SYGVKD. Trimming removed 5 bases from V and 5 bases from J; junction bases left unmatched: 2. CDR3 sequence (DNA): TGTGCCATCAGTAGCGGGGGTGACAATGAGCAGTTCTTC. Its protein is CAISSGGDNEQFF.

This chain links TRBV20-1 with TRBJ2-1; D not resolved. Per germline, CDR1 DFQATT and CDR2 SNEGSKA (reference sequence). The CDR3 has 12 residues. V lost 3 bases and J 3 bases, leaving 6 bases between the germline ends. This CDR3 is CSASLLYNEQFF. DNA of the CDR3: TGCAGTGCTAGTCTGCTCTACAATGAGCAGTTCTTC.

The V gene is TRBV2, the J gene TRBJ2-5; D gene unclear. V was clipped by 8 bases and J by 2 bases, with 12 bases between them. The CDR3 covers 13 residues. The germline V gene has CDR1 SNHLY and CDR2 FYNNEI. The DNA of the CDR3 is TGTGCCAGCTCTCCAGCTTATCAAGAGACCCAGTACTTC. It yields the protein CASSPAYQETQYF.

This clone appeared a single time. The chain uses TRBV29-1 and TRBJ1-2; TRBD1 is a possible D gene (5 bases). This CDR3 region has 11 residues. Germline CDR1 and CDR2: SQVTM and ANQGSEA. V lost 3 bases, J lost 9 bases, and 11 bases lay in between. The CDR3, as DNA: TGCAGCGTTGATGCGGACAACCGCTACACCTTC. It codes for CSVDADNRYTF. Combining the CDR3 with reference TRBV29-1 and TRBJ1-2 gives the whole variable domain SAVISQKPSRDICQRGTSLTIQCQVDSQVTMMFWYRQQPGQSLTLIATANQGSEATYESGFVIDKFPISRPNLTFSTLTVSNMSPEDSSIYLCSVDADNRYTFGSGTRLTVV.

The chain is built from TRBV10-3 and TRBJ2-3; unclear D gene. Germline V gene sequence: CDR1 ENHRY, CDR2 SYGVKD. Trimming removed 0 bases at V and 0 bases at J, with 4 bases between. The CDR3 consists of 14 residues. In DNA, the CDR3 is TGTGCCATCAGTGAGTCTGTCAGCACAGATACGCAGTATTTT. The encoded protein is CAISESVSTDTQYF.

This chain joins TRBV7-9 and TRBJ2-3, with D tentatively TRBD2 (6 bases). The ends were cut back, 1 base at V and 6 bases at J, with 17 bases in the middle. Germline-derived CDR1 and CDR2 are SEHNR and FQNEAQ (reference sequence). CDR3 length equals 16 residues. This CDR3 reads CASSLVPGVRTDTQYF. In DNA, the CDR3 is TGTGCCAGCAGCTTAGTCCCGGGGGTGAGAACCGATACGCAGTATTTT.

This chain uses TRBV13 with TRBJ2-7, with 12 bases fitting TRBD2. J was trimmed by 3 bases and V by 0 bases; bases with no gene match: 9. The CDR3 is 18 amino acids. Germline CDR1 and CDR2: PRHDT and FYEKMQ (reference sequence). The CDR3 DNA reads as TGTGCCAGCAGCTTAGGCCTGACTAGCGGGGGCTCCCTCTACGAGCAGTACTTC. Translation gives CASSLGLTSGGSLYEQYF.

The genes are TRBV2 and TRBJ2-7, with TRBD2 matching over 8 bases. Germline values: CDR1 SNHLY, CDR2 FYNNEI. This CDR3 spans 18 amino acids. V gave up 6 bases and J gave up 1 base; unmatched junction bases: 17. The CDR3 here is CASRGSGRALGWSYEQYF. The CDR3 DNA follows: TGTGCCAGCAGGGGGAGCGGGAGAGCGCTCGGTTGGTCCTACGAGCAGTACTTC.

The genes are TRBV4-1 and TRBJ2-1; D might be TRBD1 or TRBD2, each matching 5 bases. Germline V CDR1 and CDR2: MGHRA, YSYEKL. The CDR3 extends over 15 amino acids. V lost 6 bases to trimming and J lost 0 bases, with 12 bases between them. CDR3 DNA sequence: TGCGCCAGCAGGCCTCCCGGGACCTCCTACAATGAGCAGTTCTTC. It encodes CASRPPGTSYNEQFF.

The gene calls are TRBV7-9 and TRBJ1-2; weak D call: TRBD1 (6 bases). The V and J ends lost 4 bases and 4 bases respectively, with 16 bases between them. Germline V gives CDR1 SEHNR, CDR2 FQNEAQ (reference sequence). The CDR3 sequence is 15 residues long. DNA of the CDR3: TGTGCCAGCAGCTCCCCCAGGGGCCGATTCTATGGCTACACCTTC. Protein: CASSSPRGRFYGYTF.

The gene calls are TRBV7-2 and TRBJ2-5; TRBD2 matches 8 bases. The V gene's germline CDR1 is SGHTA and CDR2 FQGNSA. The CDR3 has 15 amino acids. Trimming removed 1 base from V and 5 bases from J; junction bases left unmatched: 6. The CDR3 region has the DNA TGTGCCAGCAGCTTAGAGCGGGGGTTAGGGGAGACCCAGTACTTC. Its protein product is CASSLERGLGETQYF. The entire variable domain, with the rest obtained from reference TRBV7-2 and TRBJ2-5, is as follows: GAGVSQSPSNKVTEKGKDVELRCDPISGHTALYWYRQSLGQGLEFLIYFQGNSAPDKSGLPSDRFSAERTGGSVSTLTIQRTQQEDSAVYLCASSLERGLGETQYFGPGTRLLVL.

J is TRBJ2-7 and V is TRBV7-2; 7 bases fit TRBD2. This CDR3 has 13 residues. V lost 4 bases to trimming and J lost 3 bases; unmatched junction nucleotides: 3. The V gene's germline CDR1 is SGHTA and CDR2 FQGNSA. The DNA of the CDR3 is TGTGCCAGCAGCTACGGACTAGTCTACGAGCAGTACTTC. It yields the protein CASSYGLVYEQYF.

The chain's CDR3 is CASSDRSGENTGELFF. The CDR3 DNA reads as TGTGCCAGCAGTGATCGGTCGGGGGAGAACACCGGGGAGCTGTTTTTT. The chain couples TRBV6-1 to TRBJ2-2; tentative D call: TRBD2 (6 bases). There are 16 residues in the CDR3. CDR1 and CDR2 from the germline V gene are MNHNS and SASEGT. V shed 3 bases and J shed 1 base, with 12 bases lying between them.

The gene calls are TRBV20-1 and TRBJ2-5; 8 nucleotides align to TRBD2. In germline, CDR1 is DFQATT, CDR2 SNEGSKA (reference sequence). The V segment lost 7 bases and the J segment 5 bases; nucleotides outside the gene matches: 3. The CDR3 consists of 11 residues. CDR3 amino acids: CSVQREETQYF. The CDR3 DNA sequence: TGCAGTGTCCAGCGGGAGGAGACCCAGTACTTC.

The chain joins TRBV27 to TRBJ1-6, with 7 bases lining up with TRBD1. Germline V CDR1 and CDR2: MNHEY, SMNVEV (reference sequence). The junction had 6 bases not matched to a gene; V was cut back by 3 bases and J by 10 bases. This CDR3 is 14 amino acids long. For the CDR3, the DNA is TGTGCCAGCAGTTTTGAGGGGGCCAGGTCACCCCTCCACTTT. This codes for CASSFEGARSPLHF.

The rearrangement uses TRBV19 and TRBJ1-1; no firm D call. Germline lookup yields CDR1 LNHDA and CDR2 SQIVND (reference sequence). With 5 bases removed from V and 6 bases from J, the gap between germline ends came to 7 bases. The CDR3 runs 11 residues. CDR3 sequence reads: CASSETPEAFF. In DNA, the CDR3 is TGTGCCAGTAGTGAGACACCTGAAGCTTTCTTT. Full variable domain (missing parts from reference TRBV19 and TRBJ1-1): DGGITQSPKYLFRKEGQNVTLSCEQNLNHDAMYWYRQDPGQGLRLIYYSQIVNDFQKGDIAEGYSVSREKKESFPLTVTSAQKNPTAFYLCASSETPEAFFGQGTRLTVV.

A single count supports this clone. J is TRBJ1-2 and V is TRBV6-5, with 8 bases aligning to TRBD1. The V gene end was trimmed by 5 bases and the J gene end by 6 bases; junction bases not matched to a gene: 8. Germline-derived CDR1 and CDR2 are MNHEY and SVGAGI. The CDR3 runs 14 residues. As DNA, the CDR3 is TGTGCCAGCAGTCTGAGGACAGGGACTAATGGCTACACCTTC. Translation: CASSLRTGTNGYTF.

The J gene is TRBJ2-1, the V gene TRBV18; D is perhaps TRBD1 (6 bases). V lost 5 bases, J lost 7 bases, and 9 bases lay in between. This CDR3 contains 12 residues. The germline CDR1 and CDR2 sequences are KGHSH and LQKENI. The CDR3 sequence is CASSSTGNEQFF. For the CDR3, the DNA is TGTGCCAGCTCATCTACAGGGAATGAGCAGTTCTTC.